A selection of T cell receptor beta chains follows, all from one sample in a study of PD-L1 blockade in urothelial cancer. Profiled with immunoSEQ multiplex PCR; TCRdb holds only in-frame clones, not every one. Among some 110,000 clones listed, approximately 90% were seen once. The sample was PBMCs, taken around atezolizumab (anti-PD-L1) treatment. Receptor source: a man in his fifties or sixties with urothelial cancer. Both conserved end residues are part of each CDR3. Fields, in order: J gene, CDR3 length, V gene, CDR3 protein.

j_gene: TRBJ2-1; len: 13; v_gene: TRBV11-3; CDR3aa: CASSSGQSREQFF
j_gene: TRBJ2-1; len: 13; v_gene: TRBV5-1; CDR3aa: CASSLGAANEQFF
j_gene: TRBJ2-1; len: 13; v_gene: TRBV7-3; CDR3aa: CASSLRGDNEQFF
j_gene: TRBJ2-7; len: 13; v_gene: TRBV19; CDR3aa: CATRDRGNYEQYF
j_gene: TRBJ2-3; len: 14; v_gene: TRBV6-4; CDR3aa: CASSLSGVTDTQYF
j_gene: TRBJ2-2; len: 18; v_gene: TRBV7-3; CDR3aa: CASSPRPSGGVSTGELFF
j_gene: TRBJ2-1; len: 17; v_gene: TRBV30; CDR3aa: CACIWGLAGAKYNEQFF
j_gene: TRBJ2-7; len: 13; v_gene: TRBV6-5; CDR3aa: CASSYPGNYEQYF
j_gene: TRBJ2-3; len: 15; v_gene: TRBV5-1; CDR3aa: CASSWTGGITDTQYF
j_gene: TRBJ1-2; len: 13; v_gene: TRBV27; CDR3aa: CASSFTGGYGYTF
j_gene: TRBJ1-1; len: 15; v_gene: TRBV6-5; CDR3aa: CASSRQTGGFTEAFF
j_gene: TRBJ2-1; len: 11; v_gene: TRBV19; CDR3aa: CASKTSREQFF
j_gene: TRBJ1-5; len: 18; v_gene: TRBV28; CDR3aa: CASRPTGTLMMSNQPQHF
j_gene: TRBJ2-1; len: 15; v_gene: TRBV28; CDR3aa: CASWSGTGAYNEQFF
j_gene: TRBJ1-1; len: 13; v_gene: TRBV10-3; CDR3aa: CAIRGQGPYEAFF
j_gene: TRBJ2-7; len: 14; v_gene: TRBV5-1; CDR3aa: CASSFQAGPYEQYF
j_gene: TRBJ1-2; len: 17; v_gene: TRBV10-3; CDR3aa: CAISGGPSRQGTAGYTF
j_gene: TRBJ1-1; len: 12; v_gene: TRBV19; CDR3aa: CASSTGRAEAFF
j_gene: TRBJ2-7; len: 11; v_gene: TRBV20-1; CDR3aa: CSAAPVIEQYF
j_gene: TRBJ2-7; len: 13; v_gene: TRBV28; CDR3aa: CASSSTGPREQYF
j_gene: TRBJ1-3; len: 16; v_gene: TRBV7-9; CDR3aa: CASSSSGGASGNTIYF
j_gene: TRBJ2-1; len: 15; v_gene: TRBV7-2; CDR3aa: CASSLDGTGYNEQFF
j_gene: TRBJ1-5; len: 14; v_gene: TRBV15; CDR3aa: CATSRGGSNQPQHF
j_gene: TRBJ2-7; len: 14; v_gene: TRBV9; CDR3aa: CASSVAQGVHEQYF
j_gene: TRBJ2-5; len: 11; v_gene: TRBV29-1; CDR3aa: CSGRIGETQYF
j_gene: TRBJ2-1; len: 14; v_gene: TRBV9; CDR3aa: CASSVGGGASEQFF
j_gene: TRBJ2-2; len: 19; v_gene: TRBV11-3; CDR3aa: CASSLDRLRDSLSAGELFF
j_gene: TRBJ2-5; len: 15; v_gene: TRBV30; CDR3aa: CAWSAVGRMGETQYF
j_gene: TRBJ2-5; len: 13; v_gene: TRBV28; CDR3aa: CASRKQPQETQYF
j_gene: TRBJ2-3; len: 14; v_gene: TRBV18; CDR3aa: CASSRSGSTDTQYF
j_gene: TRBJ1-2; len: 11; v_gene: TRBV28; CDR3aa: CASSGGYGYTF
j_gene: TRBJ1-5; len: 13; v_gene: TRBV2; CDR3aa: CASRGQVGRPQHF
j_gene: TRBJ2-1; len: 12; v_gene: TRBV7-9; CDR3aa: CASSLGRGEQFF
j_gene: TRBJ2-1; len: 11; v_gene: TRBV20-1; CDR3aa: CSARPNNEQFF
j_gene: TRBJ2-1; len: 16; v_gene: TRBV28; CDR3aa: CASTHIAGSSYNEQFF
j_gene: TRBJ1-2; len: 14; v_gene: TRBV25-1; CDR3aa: CASSGGTGVYGYTF
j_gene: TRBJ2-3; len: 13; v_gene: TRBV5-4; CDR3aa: CASSSGGPDTQYF
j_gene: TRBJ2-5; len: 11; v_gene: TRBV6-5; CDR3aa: CASSQLETQYF
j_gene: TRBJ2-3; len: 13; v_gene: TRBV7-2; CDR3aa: CASSLGSPRTQYF
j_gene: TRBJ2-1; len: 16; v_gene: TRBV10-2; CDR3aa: CASSSPWTGGGNEQFF
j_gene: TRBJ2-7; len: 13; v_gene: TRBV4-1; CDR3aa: CASSQGLGDEQYF
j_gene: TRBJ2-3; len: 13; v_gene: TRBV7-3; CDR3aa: CASKLTSTDTQYF
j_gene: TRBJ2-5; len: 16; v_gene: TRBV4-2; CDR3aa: CASSQGEGAQQETQYF
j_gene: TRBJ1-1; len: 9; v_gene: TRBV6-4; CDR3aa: CASSPLVFF
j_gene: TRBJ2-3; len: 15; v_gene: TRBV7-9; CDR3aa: CASSQGLPPTDTQYF
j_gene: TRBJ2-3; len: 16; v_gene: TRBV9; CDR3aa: CASSAILAGAADTQYF
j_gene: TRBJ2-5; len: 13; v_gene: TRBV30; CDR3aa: CAWSVGGGKTQYF
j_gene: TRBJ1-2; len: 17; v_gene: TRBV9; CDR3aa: CASSSRQGPARNYGYTF
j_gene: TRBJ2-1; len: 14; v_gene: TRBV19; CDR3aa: CASSPQGASDEQFF
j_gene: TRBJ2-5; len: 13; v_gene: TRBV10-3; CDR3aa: CATLAGLGETQYF
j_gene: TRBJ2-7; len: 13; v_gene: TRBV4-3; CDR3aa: CASSQHPGGEQYF
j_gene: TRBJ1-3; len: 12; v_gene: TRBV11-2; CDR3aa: CASSLVGDTIYF
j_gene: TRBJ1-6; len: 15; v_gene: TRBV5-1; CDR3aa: CASSPGQAVGSALHF
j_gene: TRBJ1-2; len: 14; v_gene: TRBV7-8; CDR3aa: CASSLYGQGYGYTF